This entry concerns a single T cell receptor beta chain. TCRdb's table, derived via immunoSEQ multiplex PCR, lists solely in-frame clones and lacks some. The sample carries tens of thousands of clones, just over 90% recorded once. The ends were cut back, 0 bases at V and 10 bases at J, with 8 bases in the middle. Germline CDR1 reads SGHRS; CDR2 reads YFSETQ. The CDR3 totals 13 residues. This specimen comes from a study of T cell changes during pregnancy in multiple sclerosis. The sample in question was peripheral blood, obtained in the second trimester of pregnancy. This TCR was sampled from a female donor with multiple sclerosis, enrolled in a pregnancy study. The chain combines TRBV5-1 with TRBJ1-6, with D maybe TRBD1 (6 bases). The CDR3 region has the DNA TGCGCCAGCAGCTTGGCAGGGGCCTCACCCCTCCACTTT. As protein: CASSLAGASPLHF.